This T cell receptor beta chain came from a study of control samples from healthy donors and cancer patients. Profiling relied on immunoSEQ multiplex PCR, and the TCRdb table lists in-frame clones only, not all of them. The data show just under 80,000 clones, 85% to 90% seen once. J was trimmed by 5 bases and V by 7 bases; bases with no gene match: 13. In germline, CDR1 is MDHEN, CDR2 SYDVKM. This CDR3 is 16 amino acids long. Sample: PBMCs. The rearrangement links TRBV28 to TRBJ1-2; TRBD1 agrees at 10 bases. The clonotype was recovered from a woman in her sixties with head and neck cancer. CDR3 DNA sequence: TGTGCCAGCAACCTATATCCGGGACAGGGGAGTTATGGCTACACCTTC. Protein product: CASNLYPGQGSYGYTF.